The 8 T cell receptor beta chains below all came from one sample that was sequenced in a study of vaccination effects on CD4 cells after COVID-19. Assay used: immunoSEQ multiplex PCR; TCRdb lists only in-frame clones, some missing. The table has tens of thousands of clones, 65% to 80% seen once. Before sequencing, viral peptide pools were used by the ViraFEST assay to expand antigen-specific CD4+ T cells. Once cultured for under 11 days, the cells underwent separation to obtain CD4+ T cells. Vaccinated recipients, who were negative for nucleocapsid antibodies, had no history of SARS-CoV-2 infection. Their cognate antigens are unknown. The sequencing here drew on CD4+ T cells from PBMCs cultured with HCoV-NL63 spike peptides, taken before COVID-19 vaccination. These receptors originate from a human donor who received a COVID-19 vaccine.

V and J are TRBV5-4 and TRBJ2-5; 8 bases align to TRBD1. Germline V CDR1 and CDR2: SGHNT, YYREEE (reference sequence). The CDR3 length is 14 residues. V shed 4 bases and J 3 bases; nucleotides not matched to a gene: 5. For the CDR3, the DNA is TGTGCCAGCAGCCCCACACAGGGGGAAGAGACCCAGTACTTC. Its translation: CASSPTQGEETQYF.

This rearrangement joins TRBV28 to TRBJ2-4, with TRBD2 identical over 8 bases. The CDR3 loop spans 14 amino acids. CDR1 and CDR2 from the germline V gene are MDHEN and SYDVKM. The trim removed 6 bases at V and 8 bases at J, leaving 9 bases unmatched. The CDR3 bases are TGTGCCAGCAGGAACGGGGGGGCCGAGGACATTCAGTACTTC. This gives the protein CASRNGGAEDIQYF.

This clone was found a few times. The CDR3 region is CASSPAGTGSGYTF. The CDR3 bases are TGTGCCAGCAGCCCAGCCGGGACAGGCAGCGGCTACACCTTC. V is TRBV5-4 and J is TRBJ1-2, with 8 bases aligning to TRBD1. This CDR3 spans 14 amino acids. CDR1 is SGHNT and CDR2 is YYREEE in the germline V gene (reference sequence). V gave up 4 bases and J gave up 8 bases; unmatched junction bases: 10.

V gene TRBV5-4 combines with J gene TRBJ1-4, with 7 nucleotides matching TRBD1. Germline V gene data show CDR1 as SGHNT and CDR2 as YYREEE (reference sequence). V shed 4 bases and J 2 bases; nucleotides not matched to a gene: 8. CDR3 length: 16 amino acids. The chain's CDR3 is CASSRGQPMTNEKLFF. CDR3 bases: TGTGCCAGCAGCCGGGGACAGCCAATGACTAATGAAAAACTGTTTTTT.

This clone came up a few times. The chain combines TRBV19 with TRBJ1-2; 10 nucleotides align to TRBD1. This CDR3 is built from 14 residues. The V gene end was trimmed by 5 bases and the J gene end by 6 bases; junction bases not matched to a gene: 6. Germline V gene lookup returns CDR1 LNHDA and CDR2 SQIVND (reference sequence). The CDR3 sequence: CASSHTGTGDGYTF. The CDR3 DNA reads as TGTGCCAGTAGTCACACCGGGACAGGGGATGGCTACACCTTC.

The genes are TRBV10-3 and TRBJ2-2; 7 positions agree with TRBD1. With V trimmed by 4 bases and J by 1 base, 9 bases remained unmatched. Per germline, CDR1 ENHRY and CDR2 SYGVKD. This CDR3 region has 17 residues. The CDR3 DNA is TGTGCCATCAGTGGGGACAGTCGCCTATTGAACACCGGGGAGCTGTTTTTT. Residues: CAISGDSRLLNTGELFF.

This clone was seen a few times. V and J are TRBV18 and TRBJ1-5, with TRBD1 identical over 10 bases. V was pared by 1 base and J by 5 bases, with 5 bases of the junction left unmatched. Germline lookup yields CDR1 KGHSH and CDR2 LQKENI. The CDR3 is 16 amino acids. The CDR3 DNA reads TGTGCCAGCTCACCACTGGGACAGGGGAGCGATCAGCCCCAGCATTTT. Residues: CASSPLGQGSDQPQHF.

The CDR3 loop is CASSLTGAYEQYV. The CDR3 DNA reads TGCGCCAGCAGCTTGACGGGAGCCTACGAGCAGTACGTC. The chain combines TRBV5-1 with TRBJ2-7; tentative D call: TRBD2 (6 bases). V lost 1 base to trimming and J lost 2 bases, with 7 bases between them. The CDR3 is 13 amino acids. The germline gives CDR1 SGHRS, CDR2 YFSETQ.